One and the same sample provided the 16 T cell receptor beta chains below, sequenced in a study of cytomegalovirus exposure and HLA in healthy donors. The primer mix had 60 Vbeta and 13 Jbeta primers. Using immunoSEQ multiplex PCR, the repertoire was profiled, and TCRdb retains in-frame clones only, with some absent. Of some 60,000 clones listed, about four fifths were seen once; the top ten hold 5.4%. The sequencing input was PBMCs. These receptors originate from a woman aged 25 to 39 in good health and CMV-seronegative.

This clone occurred once. The CDR3 region is CASTDGDAGANVLTF. The CDR3 DNA follows: TGTGCCAGCACCGACGGAGATGCTGGGGCCAACGTCCTGACTTTC. The V and J genes are TRBV2 and TRBJ2-6; D gene unclear. The CDR3 runs to 15 residues. Germline CDR1 reads SNHLY; CDR2 reads FYNNEI. Trimming cost V 7 bases and J 2 bases, with 12 bases left between them.

This clone was seen a few times. This chain uses TRBV15 with TRBJ2-1, with 14 bases that match TRBD2. Germline V gives CDR1 LNHNV, CDR2 YYDKDF (reference sequence). CDR3 length equals 17 residues. With V trimmed by 1 base and J by 8 bases, 7 bases remained unmatched. CDR3 in DNA: TGTGCCACCAGCAGAGGTGCAGGGACTAGCGGGAGTTATGAGCAGTTCTTC. It is translated as CATSRGAGTSGSYEQFF.

About this clone: The junction departs from the called germline gene at one end, perhaps through a read error. The rearrangement uses TRBV6-5 and TRBJ2-3; 9 nucleotides agree with TRBD2. This CDR3 has 14 residues. Germline V gives CDR1 MNHEY, CDR2 SVGAGI. CDR3 loop: CTSSYSGREGPQYF. The CDR3, as DNA: TGTACCAGCAGTTACTCGGGGCGGGAGGGCCCGCAGTATTTT.

This chain uses TRBV5-8 with TRBJ1-5, with D possibly being TRBD1 (5 bases). Germline V gene sequence: CDR1 SGHTS, CDR2 YDEGEE. CDR3 size: 12 residues. The V gene lost 10 bases and the J gene lost 10 bases, with 18 bases spanning the gap. The CDR3 DNA is TGTGCCGAGCGGAGCGTGGGGGGACCCCAGCATTTT. Translated, it gives CAERSVGGPQHF.

V gene TRBV6-1 combines with J gene TRBJ1-1; D is unclear. The CDR3 has 13 residues. V was trimmed by 6 bases and J by 3 bases, leaving 11 bases between them. In germline, CDR1 is MNHNS, CDR2 SASEGT. The chain's CDR3 is CASSTTRYTEAFF. Written as DNA, the CDR3 is TGTGCCAGCAGCACCACTCGTTACACTGAAGCTTTCTTT.

The gene calls are TRBV2 and TRBJ2-7; TRBD1 matches 10 bases. Germline CDR1 and CDR2: SNHLY and FYNNEI. After removal of 6 bases from V and 0 bases from J, the junction contained 2 bases not matched to a gene. The CDR3 extends over 14 amino acids. The CDR3 loop is CASRGQGSSYEQYF. In DNA, the CDR3 is TGTGCCAGCAGGGGACAGGGGTCCTCCTACGAGCAGTACTTC.

This chain connects TRBV6-6 to TRBJ2-3; 9 nucleotides line up with TRBD2. After removal of 8 bases from V and 4 bases from J, the junction contained 13 bases not matched to a gene. Per the germline V gene, CDR1 is MNHNY and CDR2 is SVGAGI (reference sequence). The CDR3 loop spans 16 amino acids. The CDR3 region is CASLPGSGRGPDTQYF. The DNA of the CDR3 is TGTGCCAGCCTACCGGGTAGCGGGAGAGGTCCAGATACGCAGTATTTT.

The chain is built from TRBV5-4 and TRBJ2-3, with D tentatively TRBD2 (5 bases). Germline V gene sequence: CDR1 SGHNT, CDR2 YYREEE (reference sequence). The CDR3 runs 14 residues. V gave up 6 bases and J gave up 4 bases, with 15 bases separating them. CDR3 protein: CASNEGLIPDTQYF. The CDR3 DNA follows: TGTGCCAGCAACGAGGGATTAATCCCAGATACGCAGTATTTT.

The chain is built from TRBV25-1 and TRBJ2-5, with 10 bases that match TRBD2. The CDR3 spans 15 residues. V trimming: 11 bases; J trimming: 5 bases; junction bases outside the gene matches: 14. Per germline, CDR1 MGHDK and CDR2 SYGVNS. CDR3 sequence reads: CALGVHLAGDETQYF. CDR3 coding DNA: TGTGCCCTAGGAGTGCACCTAGCGGGAGACGAGACCCAGTACTTC.

The chain links TRBV19 to TRBJ2-5; 12 bases are shared with TRBD2. Germline V gene sequence: CDR1 LNHDA, CDR2 SQIVND (reference sequence). The CDR3 extends over 18 amino acids. V was clipped by 6 bases and J by 4 bases; unmatched bases: 15. CDR3 coding DNA: TGTGCCAGTAGCATCGGATTTCGACTAGCGGGAGATTTAGAGACCCAGTACTTC. Translating gives CASSIGFRLAGDLETQYF.

The chain joins TRBV12-5 to TRBJ2-2; the match to TRBD2 covers 10 bases. With V trimmed by 6 bases and J by 3 bases, 13 bases remained unmatched. CDR1 is LGHNT and CDR2 is FRNRAP in the germline V gene. This CDR3 region has 18 residues. CDR3 sequence (DNA): TGTGCTAGTGGCCAATACCCGAAAGCGGGAGGGGACACCGGGGAGCTGTTTTTT. This codes for CASGQYPKAGGDTGELFF.

The rearrangement links TRBV6-5 to TRBJ2-1; 8 bases align to TRBD2. J was trimmed by 5 bases and V by 4 bases; bases with no gene match: 7. The CDR3 is made up of 15 amino acids. Germline assignment: CDR1 MNHEY and CDR2 SVGAGI. The DNA for the CDR3 is TGTGCCAGCAGTTTCCGACCTAGCGGGCACAATGAGCAGTTCTTC. It specifies CASSFRPSGHNEQFF.

The chain uses TRBV7-7 and TRBJ2-7; 9 nucleotides match TRBD2. This CDR3 has 15 amino acids. J lost 7 bases, V lost 5 bases, and 12 bases had no gene match. Germline CDR1 SSHAT, CDR2 FNYEAQ (reference sequence). CDR3 sequence reads: CASSLNLQTSGEQYF. The CDR3 DNA is TGTGCCAGCAGCCTAAACCTCCAGACTAGCGGTGAGCAGTACTTC. Drawing the rest from reference TRBV7-7 and TRBJ2-7, the complete variable domain is GAGVSQSPRYKVTKRGQDVTLRCDPISSHATLYWYQQALGQGPEFLTYFNYEAQPDKSGLPSDRFSAERPEGSISTLTIQRTEQRDSAMYRCASSLNLQTSGEQYFGPGTRLTVT.

This clone was seen once. The J gene is TRBJ2-3, the V gene TRBV5-1, with 8 nucleotides matching TRBD1. The CDR3 contains 16 residues. Germline-derived CDR1 and CDR2 are SGHRS and YFSETQ. Unmatched junction bases numbered 7, after V lost 0 bases and J lost 4 bases. The DNA for the CDR3 is TGCGCCAGCAGCTTGGGAGGCAGGGGGCGTCCAGATACGCAGTATTTT. It encodes CASSLGGRGRPDTQYF.

The chain is built from TRBV5-1 and TRBJ2-2; D might be TRBD2 (6 bases). Germline V gives CDR1 SGHRS, CDR2 YFSETQ. Trimming stripped 4 bases from V and 0 bases from J, with 16 bases between. The CDR3 has 17 residues. The CDR3 coding sequence is TGCGCCAGCAGCCTTGGCCACCGGGACTCGAACACCGGGGAGCTGTTTTTT. It translates to CASSLGHRDSNTGELFF.

This chain links TRBV5-1 with TRBJ2-1; 7 bases fit TRBD1. After removal of 4 bases from V and 6 bases from J, the junction contained 4 bases not matched to a gene. From germline, CDR1 is SGHRS and CDR2 YFSETQ. The CDR3 contains 13 residues. CDR3 DNA: TGCGCCAGCAGCAAAGGACAGGTCAATGAGCAGTTCTTC. This translates into CASSKGQVNEQFF.